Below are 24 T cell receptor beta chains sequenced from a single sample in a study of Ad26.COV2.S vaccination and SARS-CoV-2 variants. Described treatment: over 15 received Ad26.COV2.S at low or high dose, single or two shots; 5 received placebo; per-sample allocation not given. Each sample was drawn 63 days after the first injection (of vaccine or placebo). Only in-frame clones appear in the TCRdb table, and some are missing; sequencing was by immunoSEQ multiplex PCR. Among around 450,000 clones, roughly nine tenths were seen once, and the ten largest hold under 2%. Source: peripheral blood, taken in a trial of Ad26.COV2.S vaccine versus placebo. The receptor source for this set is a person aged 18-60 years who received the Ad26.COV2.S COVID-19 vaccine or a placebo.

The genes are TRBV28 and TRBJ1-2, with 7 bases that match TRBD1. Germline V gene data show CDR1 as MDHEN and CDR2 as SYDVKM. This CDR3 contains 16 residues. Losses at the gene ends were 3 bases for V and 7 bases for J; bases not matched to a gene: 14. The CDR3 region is CASSFPNTGVKGGYTF. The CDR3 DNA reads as TGTGCCAGCAGTTTCCCCAATACAGGGGTGAAGGGTGGCTACACCTTC.

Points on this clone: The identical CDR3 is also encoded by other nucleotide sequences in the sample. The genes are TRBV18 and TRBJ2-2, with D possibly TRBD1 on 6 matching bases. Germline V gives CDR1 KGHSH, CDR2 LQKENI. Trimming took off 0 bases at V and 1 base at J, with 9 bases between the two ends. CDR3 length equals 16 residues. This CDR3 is CASSPPGRGNTGELFF. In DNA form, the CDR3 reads TGTGCCAGCTCACCACCGGGCAGGGGGAACACCGGGGAGCTGTTTTTT.

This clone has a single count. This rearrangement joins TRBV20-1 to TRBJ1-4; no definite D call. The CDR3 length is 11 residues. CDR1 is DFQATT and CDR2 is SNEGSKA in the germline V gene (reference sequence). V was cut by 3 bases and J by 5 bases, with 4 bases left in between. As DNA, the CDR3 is TGCAGTGCTAGGGGGAATGAAAAACTGTTTTTT. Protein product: CSARGNEKLFF.

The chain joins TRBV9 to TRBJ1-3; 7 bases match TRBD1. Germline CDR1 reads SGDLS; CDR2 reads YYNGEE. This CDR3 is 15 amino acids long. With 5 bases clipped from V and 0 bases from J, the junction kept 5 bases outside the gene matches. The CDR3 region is CASSPGQLSGNTIYF. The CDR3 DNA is TGTGCCAGCAGTCCGGGACAGCTCTCTGGAAACACCATATATTTT.

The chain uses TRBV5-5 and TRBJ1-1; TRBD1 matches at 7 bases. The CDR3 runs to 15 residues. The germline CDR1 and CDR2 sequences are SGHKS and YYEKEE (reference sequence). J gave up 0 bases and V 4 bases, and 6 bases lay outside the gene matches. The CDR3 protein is CASSLGTVMNTEAFF. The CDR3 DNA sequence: TGTGCCAGCAGCCTGGGGACAGTCATGAACACTGAAGCTTTCTTT.

CDR3 protein: CASRGWDTQYF. CDR3 DNA: TGTGCCAGCAGGGGATGGGATACGCAGTATTTT. The rearrangement uses TRBV25-1 and TRBJ2-3; no definite D call. Germline values: CDR1 MGHDK, CDR2 SYGVNS. The V gene lost 6 bases and the J gene lost 6 bases, with 7 bases spanning the gap. The CDR3 has 11 amino acids.

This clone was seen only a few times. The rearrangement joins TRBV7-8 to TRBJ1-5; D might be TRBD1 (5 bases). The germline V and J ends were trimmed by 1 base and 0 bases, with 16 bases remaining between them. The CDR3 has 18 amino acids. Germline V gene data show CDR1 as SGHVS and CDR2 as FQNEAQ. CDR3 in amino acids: CASSLGGTSPYSNQPQHF. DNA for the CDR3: TGTGCCAGCAGCTTAGGGGGGACCTCTCCTTATAGCAATCAGCCCCAGCATTTT.

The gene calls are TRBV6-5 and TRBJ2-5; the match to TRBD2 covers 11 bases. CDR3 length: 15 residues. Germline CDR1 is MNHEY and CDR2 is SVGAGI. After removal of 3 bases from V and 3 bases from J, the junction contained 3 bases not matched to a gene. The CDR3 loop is CASSYLAGGKETQYF. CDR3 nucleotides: TGTGCCAGCAGTTATCTAGCGGGGGGCAAAGAGACCCAGTACTTC.

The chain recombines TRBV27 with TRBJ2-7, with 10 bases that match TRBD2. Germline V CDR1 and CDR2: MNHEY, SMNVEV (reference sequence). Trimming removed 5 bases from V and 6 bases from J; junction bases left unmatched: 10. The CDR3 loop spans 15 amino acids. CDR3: CASSQSTSGTGEQYF. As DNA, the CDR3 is TGTGCCAGCAGTCAGTCCACTAGCGGGACCGGCGAGCAGTACTTC.

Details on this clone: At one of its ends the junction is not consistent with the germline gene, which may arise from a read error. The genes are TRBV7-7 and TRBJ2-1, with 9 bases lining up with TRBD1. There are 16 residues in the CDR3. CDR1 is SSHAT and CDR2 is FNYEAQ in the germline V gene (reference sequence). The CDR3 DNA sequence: TGTGCTAGCAGCTTAAGTCCGGGACAGGGTTACAATGAGCAGTTCTTC. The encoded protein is CASSLSPGQGYNEQFF.

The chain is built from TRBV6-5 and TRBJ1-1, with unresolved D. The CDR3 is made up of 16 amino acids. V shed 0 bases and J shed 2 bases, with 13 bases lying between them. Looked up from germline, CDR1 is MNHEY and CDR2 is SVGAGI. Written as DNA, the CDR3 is TGTGCCAGCAGTTACTCGTCTCCCCGGACTAACACTGAAGCTTTCTTT. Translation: CASSYSSPRTNTEAFF.

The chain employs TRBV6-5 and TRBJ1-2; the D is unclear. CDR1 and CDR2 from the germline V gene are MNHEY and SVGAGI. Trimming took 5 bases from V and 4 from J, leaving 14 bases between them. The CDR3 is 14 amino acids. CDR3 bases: TGTGCCAGCAGTACGGACCGGGCGGGCTATGGCTACACCTTC. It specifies CASSTDRAGYGYTF.

In nucleotides, the CDR3 is TGTGCCAGCAGCCCCGCCGGGAGGGGGAGAGAGGACACTGAAGCTTTCTTT. The encoded protein is CASSPAGRGREDTEAFF. This rearrangement joins TRBV11-2 to TRBJ1-1, with D perhaps matching TRBD1 (6 bases). The CDR3 spans 17 residues. CDR1 and CDR2 (germline): SGHAT, FQNNGV. The V and J ends lost 5 bases and 3 bases respectively, with 22 bases between them.

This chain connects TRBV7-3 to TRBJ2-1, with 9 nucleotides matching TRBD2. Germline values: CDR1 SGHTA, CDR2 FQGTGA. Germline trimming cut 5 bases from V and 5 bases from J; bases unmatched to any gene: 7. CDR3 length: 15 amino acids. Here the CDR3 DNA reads TGTGCCAGCAGCCGGCTAGCGGGACCCAACAATGAGCAGTTCTTC. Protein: CASSRLAGPNNEQFF. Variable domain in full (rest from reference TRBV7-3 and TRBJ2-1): GAGVSQTPSNKVTEKGKYVELRCDPISGHTALYWYRQSLGQGPEFLIYFQGTGAADDSGLPNDRFFAVRPEGSVSTLKIQRTERGDSAVYLCASSRLAGPNNEQFFGPGTRLTVL.

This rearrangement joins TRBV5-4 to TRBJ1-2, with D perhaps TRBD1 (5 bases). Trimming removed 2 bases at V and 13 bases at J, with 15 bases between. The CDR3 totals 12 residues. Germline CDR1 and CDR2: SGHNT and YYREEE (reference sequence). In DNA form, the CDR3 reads TGTGCCAGCAGCTTTGGAGGGGCCCTTGGCACCTTC. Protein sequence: CASSFGGALGTF.

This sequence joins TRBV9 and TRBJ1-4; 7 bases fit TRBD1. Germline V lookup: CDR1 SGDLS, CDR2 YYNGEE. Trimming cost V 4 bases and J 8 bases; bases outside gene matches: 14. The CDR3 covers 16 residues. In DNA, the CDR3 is TGTGCCAGCAGCCCATATACAGGGGAGTGGGGCGAAAAACTGTTTTTT. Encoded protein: CASSPYTGEWGEKLFF.

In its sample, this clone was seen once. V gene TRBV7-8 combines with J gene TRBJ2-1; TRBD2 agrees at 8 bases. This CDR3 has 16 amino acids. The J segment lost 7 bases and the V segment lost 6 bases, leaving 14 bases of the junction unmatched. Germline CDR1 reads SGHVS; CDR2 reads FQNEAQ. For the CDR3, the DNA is TGTGCCAGCAGTTACCTCGTTAGCGGGGCTAGAAATGAGCAGTTCTTC. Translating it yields CASSYLVSGARNEQFF.

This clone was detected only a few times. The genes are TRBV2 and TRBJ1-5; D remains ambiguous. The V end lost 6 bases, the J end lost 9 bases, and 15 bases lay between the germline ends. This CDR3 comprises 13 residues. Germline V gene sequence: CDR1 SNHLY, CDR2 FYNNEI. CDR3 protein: CASRIRALGPQHF. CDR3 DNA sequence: TGTGCCAGCAGGATAAGGGCCCTGGGGCCCCAGCATTTT.

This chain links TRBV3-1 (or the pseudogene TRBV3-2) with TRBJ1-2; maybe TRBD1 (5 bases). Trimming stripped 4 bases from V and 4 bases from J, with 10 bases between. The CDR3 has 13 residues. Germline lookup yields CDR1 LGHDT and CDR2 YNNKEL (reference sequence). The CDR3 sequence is CASSLQGIYGYTF. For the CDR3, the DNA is TGTGCCAGCAGCCTTCAGGGAATCTATGGCTACACCTTC.

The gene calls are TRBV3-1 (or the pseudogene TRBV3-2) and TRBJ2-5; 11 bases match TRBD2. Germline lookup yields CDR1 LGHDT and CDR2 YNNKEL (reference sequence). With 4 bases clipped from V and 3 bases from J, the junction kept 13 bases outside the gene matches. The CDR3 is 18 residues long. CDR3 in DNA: TGTGCCAGCAGCCTGGGGCTAGCGGGAGGAGGGGGGAAAGAGACCCAGTACTTC. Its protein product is CASSLGLAGGGGKETQYF.

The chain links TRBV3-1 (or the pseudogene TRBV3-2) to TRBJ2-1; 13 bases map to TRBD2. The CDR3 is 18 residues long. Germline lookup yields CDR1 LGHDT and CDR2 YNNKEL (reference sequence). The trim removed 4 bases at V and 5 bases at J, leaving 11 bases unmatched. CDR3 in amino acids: CASSRKLAGGPGDNEQFF. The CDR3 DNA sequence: TGTGCCAGCAGCCGGAAACTAGCGGGAGGGCCCGGAGACAATGAGCAGTTCTTC.

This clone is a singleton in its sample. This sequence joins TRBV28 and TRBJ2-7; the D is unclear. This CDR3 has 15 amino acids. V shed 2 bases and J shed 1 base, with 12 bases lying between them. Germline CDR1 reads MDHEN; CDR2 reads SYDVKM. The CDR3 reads CASSLPLTTSYEQYF. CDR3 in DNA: TGTGCCAGCAGTTTACCGTTAACTACTTCCTACGAGCAGTACTTC.

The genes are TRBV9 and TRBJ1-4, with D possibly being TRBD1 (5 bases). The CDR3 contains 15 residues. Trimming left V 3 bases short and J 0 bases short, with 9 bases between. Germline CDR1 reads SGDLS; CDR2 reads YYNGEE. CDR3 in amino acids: CASSATGSTNEKLFF. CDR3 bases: TGTGCCAGCAGCGCCACAGGTTCAACTAATGAAAAACTGTTTTTT.

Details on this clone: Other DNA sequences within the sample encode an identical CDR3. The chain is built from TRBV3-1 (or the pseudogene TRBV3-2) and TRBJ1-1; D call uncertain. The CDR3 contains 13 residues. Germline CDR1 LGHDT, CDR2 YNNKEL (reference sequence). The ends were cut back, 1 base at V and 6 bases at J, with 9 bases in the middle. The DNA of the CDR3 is TGTGCCAGCAGCCAAGTCGGCGGTTCTGAAGCTTTCTTT. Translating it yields CASSQVGGSEAFF.